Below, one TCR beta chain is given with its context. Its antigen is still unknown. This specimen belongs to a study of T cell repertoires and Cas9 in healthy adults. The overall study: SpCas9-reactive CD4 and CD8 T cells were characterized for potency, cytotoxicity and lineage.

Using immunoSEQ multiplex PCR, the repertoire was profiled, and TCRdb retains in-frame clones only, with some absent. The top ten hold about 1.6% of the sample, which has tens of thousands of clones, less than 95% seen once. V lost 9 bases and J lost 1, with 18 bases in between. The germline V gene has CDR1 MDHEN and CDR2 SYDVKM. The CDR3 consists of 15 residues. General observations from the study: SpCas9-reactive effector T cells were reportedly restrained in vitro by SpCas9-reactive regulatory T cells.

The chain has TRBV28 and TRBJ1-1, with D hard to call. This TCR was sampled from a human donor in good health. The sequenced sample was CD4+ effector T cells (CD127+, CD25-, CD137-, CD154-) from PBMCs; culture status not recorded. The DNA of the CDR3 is TGTGCCAGTCACCAGGACCGGGGAACGAACACTGAAGCTTTCTTT. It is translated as CASHQDRGTNTEAFF.